This T cell receptor beta chain was sequenced for a study of a mutant IDH1 vaccine in newly diagnosed glioma (dated by TCRdb to 2020 to 2023). In terms of the full investigation: Of the approximately 33 treated patients, about 62% were male and around 38% were female, and a mean age of roughly 40 years was recorded. Before enrollment, most patients had been given radiochemotherapy with temozolomide as standard therapy, while the rest had received either radiotherapy alone or temozolomide alone. Peripheral blood was collected at six visits: V03 (baseline), V05, V07, V10, V12 and V13. Longitudinal TCRB deep sequencing was performed for about two dozen treated patients wherever samples were available for exploratory analyses. Study-wide conclusions, independent of this receptor: Immune responses induced by the vaccine were seen in 93.3% of patients across multiple MHC alleles. No apparent relationship was observed between pseudoprogression and alterations in the top peripheral T cell clonotypes detected by TCRB sequencing. The authors stated that sample limitations prevented analyses of patient blood samples from being reproduced. PBMC samples for TCRB deep sequencing were selected based on availability.

The sample's time point label is to be understood as: baseline, week 1 (first vaccination visit). The treatment or condition label here, explained by the study, means: pre-vaccination baseline after standard-of-care therapy. Donors had newly diagnosed WHO grade 3 or 4 IDH1-mutant astrocytomas with loss of nuclear ATRX. The samples were drawn from NOA16, a multicentre, single-arm, open-label phase I trial in Germany that tested a mutant IDH1 peptide vaccine in humans for the first time. Visit V03 blood draws served as the baseline sample for immunogenicity testing. Genomic DNA for TCRB sequencing was extracted from EDTA blood using the DNeasy Blood and Tissue Kit. Libraries were constructed by the immunoSEQ multiplex PCR assay. Following the manufacturer's protocol, the hsTCRB Kit was used to amplify rearranged TCR beta chain sequences. TCRB libraries were sequenced on an Illumina MiSeq. As for how the authors treated the data: Demultiplexing, trimming and gene mapping were performed with the kit vendor's proprietary platform. Held by TCRdb, this immuneACCESS table contains in-frame sequences only and omits some clones. Under half of the omission traces to an unresolved V gene where checked; the cause of the rest is unknown. For V, J and clone size, that table is used; D and trimming come from the DNA. The sample table lists tens of thousands of clones, just under 80% of them with a count of one. Of the sample, 7% to 10% falls within the top ten clones.

V is cut by 6 bases and J by 2 bases, and the space between the germline ends is 22 bases. The CDR3, from cysteine to phenylalanine, totals 17 residues. Just the 51-base CDR3 DNA is kept, in frame starting at base 1. According to the germline V gene (reference sequence), CDR1 reads WNHNN and CDR2 reads SYGVQD. Concerning this clone itself: Its antigen is unknown. Nothing much larger sits one base from this clone, and base qualities are not available.

The receptor chain draws on TRBV10-1 and TRBJ1-2; the D gene cannot be resolved reliably. The TCR comes from a man in his forties with glioma. Some clones in this sample may be carry-over from other donors' samples. The source material was PBMCs, sampled from a glioma patient treated with radiotherapy, temozolomide or both. In nucleotide form, the sequence is TGCGCCAGCAGAGCCAAGGTAGGGAGCCAGAAAAACTATGGCTACACCTTC. This sequence encodes CASRAKVGSQKNYGYTF.